This T cell receptor beta chain came from a study of early T cells in non-severe SARS-CoV-2 infection. Study findings and constraints: There was a bias toward anti-spike CD8 responses in VDJdb matching, which missed private and CD4 specificities.

Germline trimming cut 0 bases from V and 6 bases from J; bases unmatched to any gene: 4. Germline values: CDR1 GTSNPN, CDR2 SVGIG (reference sequence). The CDR3 has 13 residues. About this clonotype itself: Antigen unknown.

The TCR library protocol was used to attach unique molecular identifiers. These identifiers were attached to individual cDNA molecules. MiXCR was run by TCRdb on the 5' RACE reads, yielding one entry per CDR3 protein. Among roughly 51,000 distinct CDR3 sequences listed, about 7.6% were seen once. Sequences were derived from whole blood, sampled at baseline. J is TRBJ2-7 and V is TRBV30, with TRBD1 identical over 8 bases. The TCR originated in an adult who was a healthcare worker with PCR-confirmed SARS-CoV-2 infection or an uninfected control (not recorded which). This chain's CDR3 is CAWSVLGTGEQYF. CDR3 DNA: TGTGCCTGGAGTGTACTAGGGACAGGCGAGCAGTACTTC.